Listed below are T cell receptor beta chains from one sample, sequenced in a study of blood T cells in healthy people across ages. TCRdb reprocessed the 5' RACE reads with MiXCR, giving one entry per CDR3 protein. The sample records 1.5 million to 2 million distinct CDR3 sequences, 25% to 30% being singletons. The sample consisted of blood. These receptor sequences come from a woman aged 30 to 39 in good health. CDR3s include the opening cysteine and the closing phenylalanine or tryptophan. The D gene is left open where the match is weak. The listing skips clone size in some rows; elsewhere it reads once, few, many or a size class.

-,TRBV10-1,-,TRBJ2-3,CASSETHTQYF,TGCGCCAGCAGTGAGACCCATACGCAGTATTTT
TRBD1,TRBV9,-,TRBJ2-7,CASGVDGTGTYEQYF,TGTGCCAGTGGCGTAGACGGGACAGGGACCTACGAGCAGTACTTC
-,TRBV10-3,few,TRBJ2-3,CAISEFQGSTDTQYF,TGTGCCATCAGTGAGTTCCAGGGTAGCACAGATACGCAGTATTTT
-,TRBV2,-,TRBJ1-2,CASSEAGIRDGYTF,TGTGCCAGCAGTGAAGCCGGGATTAGGGATGGCTACACCTTC
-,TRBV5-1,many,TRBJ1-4,CASSLGSGEKLFF,TGCGCCAGCAGCTTGGGCTCGGGTGAAAAACTGTTTTTT
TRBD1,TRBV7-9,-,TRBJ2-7,CASTRDRGWEQYF,TGTGCCAGCACCAGAGACAGGGGATGGGAGCAGTACTTC
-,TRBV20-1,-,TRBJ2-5,CSAREGPGLETQYF,TGCAGTGCTAGAGAAGGGCCGGGCCTGGAGACCCAGTACTTC
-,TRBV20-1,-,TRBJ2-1,CSASERGAFTYNEQFF,TGCAGTGCTTCAGAACGGGGTGCCTTTACCTACAATGAGCAGTTCTTC
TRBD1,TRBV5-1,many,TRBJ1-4,CASSPGTGPNEKLFF,TGCGCCAGCAGCCCGGGGACAGGGCCTAATGAAAAACTGTTTTTT
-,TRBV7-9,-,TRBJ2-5,CASSLEGGGTQYF,TGTGCCAGCAGCTTAGAGGGCGGTGGGACCCAGTACTTC
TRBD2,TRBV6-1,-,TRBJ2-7,CASSAPLGASGRYEQYF,TGTGCCAGCAGTGCGCCCCTCGGGGCTAGCGGCCGATACGAGCAGTACTTC
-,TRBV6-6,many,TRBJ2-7,CASSPNRGEQYF,TGTGCCAGCAGTCCTAATCGGGGCGAGCAGTACTTC
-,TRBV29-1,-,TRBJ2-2,CSVERWNTGELFF,TGCAGCGTAGAGCGTTGGAACACCGGGGAGCTGTTTTTT
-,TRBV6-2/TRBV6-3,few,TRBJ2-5,CASSYSRGTGGETQYF,TGTGCCAGCAGTTACTCGAGAGGCACTGGAGGGGAGACCCAGTACTTC
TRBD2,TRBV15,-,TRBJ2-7,CATSRDGSGRAPYNEQYF,TGTGCCACCAGCAGAGATGGCAGCGGGAGGGCCCCCTACAATGAGCAGTACTTC
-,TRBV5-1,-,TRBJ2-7,CASSFETGGVYEQYF,TGCGCCAGCAGCTTTGAGACTGGCGGGGTTTACGAGCAGTACTTC
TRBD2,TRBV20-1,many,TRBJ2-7,CSARTGTSGIYEQYF,TGCAGTGCTAGAACGGGGACTAGCGGAATCTACGAGCAGTACTTC
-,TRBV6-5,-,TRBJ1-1,CASSYSGAMNTEAFF,TGTGCCAGCAGTTACTCGGGGGCTATGAACACTGAAGCTTTCTTT
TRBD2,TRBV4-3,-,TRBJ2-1,CASSQDLSASGSRNEQFF,TGCGCCAGCAGCCAAGATCTTAGCGCGAGCGGGAGTAGGAATGAGCAGTTCTTC
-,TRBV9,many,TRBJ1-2,CASSAEHTYYGYTF,TGTGCCAGCAGCGCCGAACATACGTACTATGGCTACACCTTC
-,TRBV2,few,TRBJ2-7,CASWQSGDEQYF,TGTGCCAGCTGGCAGTCGGGTGACGAGCAGTACTTC
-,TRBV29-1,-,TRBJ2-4,CSVTGGRSKNIQYF,TGCAGCGTCACTGGAGGTCGGTCCAAAAACATTCAGTACTTC
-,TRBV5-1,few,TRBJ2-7,CASSLDRDQSYEQYF,TGCGCCAGCAGCTTGGACCGGGACCAAAGCTACGAGCAGTACTTC
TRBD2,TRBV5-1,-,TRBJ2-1,CASSLNDGGERNEQFF,TGCGCCAGCAGCCTCAACGACGGGGGGGAGCGGAATGAGCAGTTCTTC